This note documents a single T cell receptor (beta chain) sequence. Its cognate antigen is unknown. This CDR3 comprises 14 residues. Trimming took 5 bases from V and 7 from J, leaving 12 bases between them. Germline values: CDR1 SGHTA, CDR2 FQGTGA. This specimen comes from a study of T cell responses to AZD1222 COVID-19 vaccine. Looking at the study overall: Investigators merged groups given second doses at roughly 4 or roughly 12 weeks.

Study outcomes and limitations: Possibly, clonal diversity was underestimated; donors were largely white British and included more females. Along spike, vaccine-associated CD4 TCRs were found throughout, with dominance at 160-218 and 743-854.

The repertoire was sequenced with immunoSEQ multiplex PCR; TCRdb's copy has only in-frame clones and lacks some. The table shows approximately 180,000 clones, with 88% occurring only once. This TCR derives from an adult in good health. The V call is TRBV7-3, the J call TRBJ1-6; D is perhaps TRBD1 (5 bases). The source material was peripheral blood, sampled on day 0 of AZD1222 vaccination. The CDR3 protein is CASSPVGGNSPLHF. Written as DNA, the CDR3 is TGTGCCAGCAGCCCCGTGGGGGGAAATTCACCCCTCCACTTT.